The T cell receptor (beta chain) described here comes from a study of T-cell reconstitution after alpha-beta-depleted transplantation in children. Germline V lookup: CDR1 SGHRS, CDR2 YFSETQ. Trimming took 3 bases from V and 5 from J; bases not matched to a gene: 17. This CDR3 is built from 18 residues. Unique molecular identifiers were used in preparing the TCRbeta library. MiXCR was run by TCRdb on the PCR reads, yielding one entry per CDR3 protein. The data show 200,000 to 250,000 distinct CDR3 sequences, with roughly a quarter seen just once and 4% to 5.5% held by the top ten. This clonotype was recorded only once. No antigen is known for it. The study's findings and limits: The authors attributed T-cell counts and diversity one year after transplant mostly to newly produced T cells. Recipient T cells and thymic progenitors that survived gave rise to the high TCRbeta diversity observed at day 60 in some patients. About two months after transplant, alpha-beta T cells reportedly came from several hundred expanded graft clones.

This clonotype originated in a female patient between 2 and 15 years old who had a stem cell transplant for congenital amegakaryocytic thrombocytopenia, so the T cells may come from the graft donor. The sequenced sample was PBMCs, mostly from graft donor cells, obtained 360 days after TCRalphabeta/CD19-depleted stem cell transplant. V gene TRBV5-1 combines with J gene TRBJ2-5, with 9 bases aligning to TRBD2. The CDR3 nucleotides are TGCGCCAGCAGCTCGCCCCGGCTAGCGGGACTGAGTTGGGAGACCCAGTACTTC. Translating it yields CASSSPRLAGLSWETQYF.